The T cell receptor beta chain described here comes from a study of vaccination effects on CD4 cells after COVID-19. Only in-frame clones appear in the TCRdb table, and some are missing; sequencing was by immunoSEQ multiplex PCR. Here the sample spans more than 20,000 clones, roughly 79% being singletons. Broader study findings: Convalescent patients were few in the study, and early post-infection timepoints were absent.

Peptide-pool stimulation followed by sequencing identified expanded antigen-specific CD4+ clonotypes in the ViraFEST assay. CD4+ T cell isolation took place after less than 13 days of culture. Vaccination of participants consisted of two doses of either the BNT162b2 or mRNA-1273 vaccine. The germline V gene has CDR1 SGHKS and CDR2 YYEKEE (reference sequence). The CDR3 is made up of 15 amino acids. V shed 2 bases and J 4 bases; nucleotides not matched to a gene: 6. In regard to this clone: Its antigen is unknown.

This chain uses TRBV5-5 with TRBJ2-3; 8 bases are a match to TRBD1. The sequence was obtained from a human donor who received a COVID-19 vaccine. Some clones in this sample may be carry-over from other donors' samples. The sample here was CD4+ T cells from PBMCs cultured with SARS-CoV-2 spike peptides, taken after COVID-19 vaccination. This CDR3 is CASSFSGGGADTQYF. The CDR3 DNA sequence: TGTGCCAGCAGCTTTTCAGGGGGCGGGGCAGATACGCAGTATTTT.